These 27 T cell receptor beta chains were sequenced from one sample in a study of T-cell memory formation after mild COVID-19 (TCRdb year 2021). Libraries were built with 5' RACE. The sequencer was an Illumina NovaSeq 6000. Using fastp at Q25 and MiXCR, TCRdb reprocessed the public reads and kept productive beta chains. One record per CDR3 amino acid sequence lists the most common genes and DNA. For this sample there are about 430,000 distinct CDR3 sequences; roughly a quarter appear just once. The ten largest account for roughly 8.9% of the sample. The sequencing input was PBMCs or a T cell subset sorted from them (not recorded which). All receptors derive from an adult woman who had mild COVID-19 (a few samples of this study predate the infection). The sample titles of this study are shuffled in the database, so cell type and time point are left out; the donor was told from shared clones.

This chain uses TRBV24-1 with TRBJ2-7; 8 nucleotides match TRBD2. J was trimmed by 2 bases and V by 6 bases; bases with no gene match: 5. Germline V gives CDR1 KGHDR, CDR2 SFDVKD. This CDR3 has 14 amino acids. CDR3 DNA sequence: TGTGCCACCAGTACCGGACTAGCCACCTACGAGCAGTACTTC. Residues: CATSTGLATYEQYF.

Notes on this clonotype: Its ends do not fully match the called genes, so a read error is possible. The chain joins TRBV7-7 to TRBJ2-1; D is possibly TRBD2 (5 bases). CDR3 size: 13 residues. Per the germline V gene, CDR1 is SSHAT and CDR2 is FNYEAQ (reference sequence). CDR3 residues: CASSRSESNEQFF. The CDR3 bases are TGTGCTAGCAGCCGTAGCGAAAGCAATGAGCAGTTCTTC.

The chain joins TRBV24-1 to TRBJ2-3, with TRBD2 identical over 9 bases. The CDR3 spans 16 residues. Per germline, CDR1 KGHDR and CDR2 SFDVKD. Germline trimming cut 3 bases from V and 2 bases from J; bases unmatched to any gene: 5. The CDR3 here is CATSDPLAGDTDTQYF. CDR3 DNA: TGTGCCACCAGTGATCCCTTAGCGGGAGACACAGATACGCAGTATTTT.

The chain is built from TRBV28 and TRBJ2-5; 7 nucleotides match TRBD2. J lost 2 bases, V lost 3 bases, and 12 bases had no gene match. Germline loops: CDR1 MDHEN, CDR2 SYDVKM. The CDR3 contains 17 residues. CDR3: CASSLAGLTQAQETQYF. CDR3 DNA: TGTGCCAGCAGTTTGGCGGGACTAACTCAAGCACAAGAGACCCAGTACTTC.

Only a few counts were recorded for this clonotype. The CDR3 DNA follows: TGTGCCAGCAGGAAGACAGTTACCGGGGAGCTGTTTTTT. It is translated as CASRKTVTGELFF. The chain combines TRBV7-3 with TRBJ2-2, with D perhaps TRBD1 (5 bases). Trimming stripped 6 bases from V and 5 bases from J, with 10 bases between. Germline loops: CDR1 SGHTA, CDR2 FQGTGA. This CDR3 has 13 amino acids.

The rearrangement joins TRBV6-6 to TRBJ2-7; tentative D call: TRBD2 (5 bases). CDR3 length: 13 residues. With 7 bases removed from V and 6 bases from J, the gap between germline ends came to 16 bases. Germline-derived CDR1 and CDR2 are MNHNY and SVGAGI (reference sequence). The CDR3 loop reads CASTPPVAGEQYF. CDR3 DNA sequence: TGTGCCAGCACCCCACCGGTGGCGGGCGAGCAGTACTTC.

The genes are TRBV12-3 or TRBV12-4 and TRBJ1-1; D call uncertain. This CDR3 contains 14 residues. V shed 2 bases and J shed 1 base, with 8 bases lying between them. The CDR3 loop reads CASSLTAPNTEAFF. The CDR3 DNA reads as TGTGCCAGCAGTTTAACGGCCCCGAACACTGAAGCTTTCTTT.

This chain joins TRBV3-1 and TRBJ2-1; 10 nucleotides align to TRBD2. With V trimmed by 1 base and J by 4 bases, 4 bases remained unmatched. The CDR3 sequence is 16 residues long. Germline CDR1 and CDR2: LGHDT and YNNKEL (reference sequence). DNA of the CDR3: TGTGCCAGCAGCCAAGGGTTTAGCGGGGGGTACAATGAGCAGTTCTTC. This translates into CASSQGFSGGYNEQFF.

The rearrangement uses TRBV2 and TRBJ2-7; D gene ambiguous. Germline CDR1 and CDR2: SNHLY and FYNNEI. V was clipped by 1 base and J by 2 bases, with 9 bases between them. This CDR3 has 14 residues. The CDR3 sequence: CASSEDATPYEQYF. The CDR3 nucleotides read TGTGCCAGCAGTGAAGACGCTACCCCCTACGAGCAGTACTTC.

The CDR3 DNA follows: TGCAGTGCGAAGGGACTAGCGGGAGACTACAATGAGCAGTTCTTC. Its protein product is CSAKGLAGDYNEQFF. J is TRBJ2-1 and V is TRBV20-1; TRBD2 matches 14 bases. The germline V gene has CDR1 DFQATT and CDR2 SNEGSKA (reference sequence). V lost 6 bases to trimming and J lost 3 bases; unmatched junction nucleotides: 4. The CDR3 runs to 15 residues.

The chain carries TRBV10-3 and TRBJ2-7; unclear D gene. The germline CDR1 and CDR2 sequences are ENHRY and SYGVKD. Between the trimmed V and J ends, which lost 0 bases and 1 base, there was a span of 7 bases. The CDR3 has 14 residues. For the CDR3, the DNA is TGTGCCATCAGTGAGTCAAGCAGGTCCTACGAGCAGTACTTC. Its translation: CAISESSRSYEQYF.

This clonotype has a handful of counts. The V call is TRBV5-1, the J call TRBJ1-2; TRBD1 might be the D (5 bases). Trimming pared 5 bases from V and 5 bases from J, leaving 10 bases between. Germline-derived CDR1 and CDR2 are SGHRS and YFSETQ. The CDR3 is made up of 12 amino acids. CDR3 nucleotides: TGCGCCAGCAGTGGGGCCGAGTATGGCTACACCTTC. Protein sequence: CASSGAEYGYTF.

In its sample, this clonotype was seen a few times. J is TRBJ2-5 and V is TRBV7-6; possible D gene TRBD1, 5 bases. The CDR3 consists of 16 residues. Germline CDR1 reads SGHVS; CDR2 reads FNYEAQ. Trimming removed 4 bases from V and 2 bases from J, with 17 bases in between. The CDR3 DNA reads as TGTGCCAGCAGCTCGCCGGTAGGGGATGGGCAAGAGACCCAGTACTTC. The encoded protein is CASSSPVGDGQETQYF.

This sequence joins TRBV9 and TRBJ2-5, with 7 bases that match TRBD2. V gave up 0 bases and J gave up 4 bases; unmatched junction bases: 9. CDR1 is SGDLS and CDR2 is YYNGEE in the germline V gene. The CDR3 covers 16 residues. Written as DNA, the CDR3 is TGTGCCAGCAGCGTAGGGAACGGGCGGGGGTTAGAGACCCAGTACTTC. Residues: CASSVGNGRGLETQYF. The whole variable domain, remainder taken from reference TRBV9 and TRBJ2-5, is DSGVTQTPKHLITATGQRVTLRCSPRSGDLSVYWYQQSLDQGLQFLIQYYNGEERAKGNILERFSAQQFPDLHSELNLSSLELGDSALYFCASSVGNGRGLETQYFGPGTRLLVL.

The V and J genes are TRBV15 and TRBJ2-1; D is ambiguous. The V gene lost 3 bases and the J gene lost 9 bases, with 12 bases spanning the gap. CDR3 length: 13 residues. Germline lookup yields CDR1 LNHNV and CDR2 YYDKDF (reference sequence). The CDR3 DNA follows: TGTGCCACCAGCAGTGCAGCAGTCGGTGAGCAGTTCTTC. Translated, it gives CATSSAAVGEQFF.

This clonotype was seen only a few times. This chain connects TRBV6-6 to TRBJ2-2; 13 bases are shared with TRBD2. The length of the CDR3 is 19 residues. From germline, CDR1 is MNHNY and CDR2 SVGAGI (reference sequence). Trimming took 2 bases from V and 7 from J; bases not matched to a gene: 13. The CDR3 region is CASSYPTGTSGKLDGELFF. As DNA, the CDR3 is TGTGCCAGCAGTTACCCAACAGGGACTAGCGGGAAATTGGACGGGGAGCTGTTTTTT.

The chain links TRBV18 to TRBJ2-7; TRBD2 might be the D (7 bases). Trimming shortened V by 2 bases and J by 4 bases, and 15 bases separated the two germline ends. The CDR3 consists of 15 residues. Germline lookup yields CDR1 KGHSH and CDR2 LQKENI. This CDR3 reads CASSPSPGGGYEQYF. The CDR3 region has the DNA TGTGCCAGCTCACCATCGCCGGGGGGCGGGTACGAGCAGTACTTC.

Only a few counts were recorded for this clonotype. The chain uses TRBV7-2 and TRBJ1-1, with no clear D. This CDR3 region has 14 residues. V lost 3 bases, J lost 5 bases, and 13 bases lay in between. Germline CDR1 SGHTA, CDR2 FQGNSA. CDR3 sequence (DNA): TGTGCCAGCAGCTTGATTCGCGGAGGGACTGAAGCTTTCTTT. Amino acids: CASSLIRGGTEAFF.

The rearrangement joins TRBV7-3 to TRBJ2-5; weak D call: TRBD1 (7 bases). Germline lookup yields CDR1 SGHTA and CDR2 FQGTGA. Trimming removed 5 bases from V and 8 bases from J, with 15 bases in between. The CDR3 runs to 13 residues. The chain's CDR3 is CASSLRRGDTQYF. As DNA, the CDR3 is TGTGCCAGCAGCCTTCGCAGGGGGGATACCCAGTACTTC.

This chain links TRBV30 with TRBJ1-4, with 10 bases lining up with TRBD1. Germline V lookup: CDR1 GTSNPN, CDR2 SVGIG (reference sequence). This CDR3 has 14 amino acids. Losses at the gene ends were 0 bases for V and 8 bases for J; bases not matched to a gene: 3. CDR3 in DNA: TGTGCCTGGAGTGTGGGGACAGGGGACGAAAAACTGTTTTTT. Encoded protein: CAWSVGTGDEKLFF.

The chain links TRBV7-8 to TRBJ2-3, with TRBD2 identical over 9 bases. Looked up from germline, CDR1 is SGHVS and CDR2 is FQNEAQ. Trimming took 3 bases from V and 4 from J; bases not matched to a gene: 8. This CDR3 contains 16 residues. The CDR3 protein is CASSFSAGGWADTQYF. In DNA, the CDR3 is TGTGCCAGCAGCTTCTCAGCGGGGGGATGGGCAGATACGCAGTATTTT.

The chain has TRBV24-1 and TRBJ1-1; a weak D match, TRBD1 (6 bases). Deletions cut 10 bases from V and 1 base from J, with 12 bases between. Germline CDR1 KGHDR, CDR2 SFDVKD. The CDR3 sequence is 13 residues long. CDR3 loop: CATTLGQNTEAFF. The CDR3, as DNA: TGTGCCACGACGCTGGGACAGAACACTGAAGCTTTCTTT.

The rearrangement links TRBV20-1 to TRBJ1-3; D call uncertain. Trimming took off 0 bases at V and 4 bases at J, with 10 bases between the two ends. The CDR3 is 14 amino acids. The V gene's germline CDR1 is DFQATT and CDR2 SNEGSKA (reference sequence). CDR3: CSARDSVSGNTIYF. In DNA form, the CDR3 reads TGCAGTGCTAGAGATTCCGTTTCGGGAAACACCATATATTTT.

Only a few counts were recorded for this clonotype. The gene calls are TRBV12-3 or TRBV12-4 and TRBJ1-2; maybe TRBD1 (6 bases). The CDR3 spans 15 residues. Trimming took 5 bases from V and 2 from J, leaving 15 bases between them. Written as DNA, the CDR3 is TGTGCCAGCAGTGGGGATTGGGGGCGAAACTATGGCTACACCTTC. Its translation: CASSGDWGRNYGYTF.

The chain combines TRBV5-1 with TRBJ2-1, with 9 bases aligning to TRBD1. With V trimmed by 0 bases and J by 7 bases, 5 bases remained unmatched. The CDR3 is 15 residues long. CDR1 and CDR2 (germline): SGHRS, YFSETQ. CDR3 protein: CASSLGDRALNEQFF. CDR3 sequence (DNA): TGCGCCAGCAGCTTGGGGGACAGGGCTCTAAATGAGCAGTTCTTC.

This clonotype occurred a few times. The V and J genes are TRBV5-1 and TRBJ2-7; D unresolved. The germline V gene encodes CDR1 SGHRS and CDR2 YFSETQ. CDR3 length: 12 residues. The V gene lost 1 base and the J gene lost 2 bases, with 4 bases spanning the gap. The CDR3 DNA is TGCGCCAGCAGCTTGAACCCCTACGAGCAGTACTTC. Its protein is CASSLNPYEQYF.

The gene calls are TRBV11-3 and TRBJ2-4; 14 bases map to TRBD2. The CDR3 spans 17 residues. Germline V gives CDR1 SGHNT, CDR2 YENEEA. V lost 5 bases to trimming and J lost 5 bases; unmatched junction nucleotides: 8. The chain's CDR3 is CASSVGLAGVFENIQYF. DNA for the CDR3: TGTGCCAGCAGCGTGGGACTAGCGGGAGTTTTCGAAAACATTCAGTACTTC.